The T cell receptor (beta chain) described here comes from a study of cytomegalovirus exposure and HLA in healthy donors. CDR3 length: 15 residues. The V end lost 6 bases, the J end lost 5 bases, and 19 bases lay between the germline ends. CDR1 is MNHEY and CDR2 is SVGAGI in the germline V gene. PCR used 60 Vbeta primers and 13 Jbeta primers. Clones were read by immunoSEQ multiplex PCR, and TCRdb kept only the in-frame ones, dropping some. The top ten hold 1.8% of the sample, which has around 220,000 clones, 70% to 80% seen once. Sequencing was performed on PBMCs. This chain joins TRBV6-5 and TRBJ1-2; tentative D call: TRBD1 (5 bases). The clonotype was recovered from a woman aged 25 to 45 in good health and CMV-seronegative. The CDR3 is CASRQLGQGDYGYTF. CDR3 in DNA: TGTGCCAGCAGACAACTCGGACAAGGCGATTATGGCTACACCTTC.